The next 5 T cell receptor beta chains were all read from a single sample in a study of glioma-infiltrating T cells. TCR alpha and beta CDR3 regions were amplified from RNA using iRepertoire nested multiplex PCR. TCRdb ran MiXCR on the multiplex PCR reads and lists one entry per CDR3 protein. This sample has 90,000 to 110,000 distinct CDR3 sequences, with less than 30% found just once. The sample consisted of glioma tissue, nonneoplastic brain tissue, or PBMCs (not recorded which). The receptors were sampled from a human donor with low-grade glioma or glioblastoma, undergoing nonglioma brain surgery, or in good health (not recorded which).

This clonotype has at least ten counts. V gene TRBV6-6 combines with J gene TRBJ2-2; D is unresolved. This CDR3 is 15 amino acids long. Germline lookup yields CDR1 MNHNY and CDR2 SVGAGI (reference sequence). V shed 3 bases and J shed 6 bases, with 14 bases lying between them. The CDR3 DNA is TGTGCCAGCAGTTATTCGGACCAAGGGCCCGGGGAGCTGTTTTTT. Amino acids: CASSYSDQGPGELFF.

This clonotype was recorded at least ten times. The chain has TRBV29-1 and TRBJ1-5; a weak D match, TRBD1 (5 bases). Germline V gene sequence: CDR1 SQVTM, CDR2 ANQGSEA. This CDR3 comprises 13 residues. With 4 bases removed from V and 1 base from J, the gap between germline ends came to 8 bases. CDR3 coding DNA: TGCAGCGTTGTCGACAGAAGCAATCAGCCCCAGCATTTT. Amino acids: CSVVDRSNQPQHF. The whole variable domain, filled in from reference TRBV29-1 and TRBJ1-5, reads SAVISQKPSRDICQRGTSLTIQCQVDSQVTMMFWYRQQPGQSLTLIATANQGSEATYESGFVIDKFPISRPNLTFSTLTVSNMSPEDSSIYLCSVVDRSNQPQHFGDGTRLSIL.

About this clonotype itself: A read error is possible here, since a much larger clone lies one base away. This chain joins TRBV12-3 or TRBV12-4 and TRBJ2-7; TRBD2 is a possible D gene (5 bases). CDR3 length equals 14 residues. The V and J ends lost 6 bases and 3 bases respectively, with 15 bases between them. CDR3 sequence (DNA): TGTGCCAGCAGACCTAACGGGGTGATCTACGAGCAGTACTTC. Translated: CASRPNGVIYEQYF.

This clonotype was picked up many times. The chain uses TRBV2 and TRBJ2-2, with D possibly TRBD1 on 6 matching bases. Germline V gene lookup returns CDR1 SNHLY and CDR2 FYNNEI. There are 12 residues in the CDR3. Trimming took off 10 bases at V and 3 bases at J, with 9 bases between the two ends. The CDR3 protein is CATSGDTGELFF. CDR3 DNA sequence: TGTGCCACCTCAGGGGACACCGGGGAGCTGTTTTTT.

Concerning this clonotype itself: A much more abundant neighbour one base away suggests this may be a read error. J is TRBJ1-6 and V is TRBV6-2 or TRBV6-3; no reliable D call. The germline V gene has CDR1 MNHEY and CDR2 SVGEGT. The CDR3 has 16 amino acids. CDR3 in amino acids: CASSLAQGMGNSPLDF. CDR3 in DNA: TGTGCCAGCAGCTTAGCCCAAGGGATGGGCAATTCACCCCTCGACTTT.